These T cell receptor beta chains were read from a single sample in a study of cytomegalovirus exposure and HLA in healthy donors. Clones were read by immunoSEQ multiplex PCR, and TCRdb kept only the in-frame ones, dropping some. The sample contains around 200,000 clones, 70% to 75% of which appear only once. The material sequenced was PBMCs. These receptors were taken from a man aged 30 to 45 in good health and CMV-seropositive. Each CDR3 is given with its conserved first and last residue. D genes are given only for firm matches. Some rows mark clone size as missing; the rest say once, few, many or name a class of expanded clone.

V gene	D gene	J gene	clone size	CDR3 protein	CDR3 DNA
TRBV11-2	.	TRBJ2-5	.	CASSSRETQYF	TGTGCCAGCAGCTCCCGAGAGACCCAGTACTTC
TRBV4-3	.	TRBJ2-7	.	CASSQEQETYEQYF	TGCGCCAGCAGCCAAGAACAGGAAACCTACGAGCAGTACTTC
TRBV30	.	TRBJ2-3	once	CAWSAADTQYF	TGTGCCTGGAGTGCGGCAGATACGCAGTATTTT
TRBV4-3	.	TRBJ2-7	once	CASSQAGDYEQYF	TGCGCCAGCAGCCAGGCGGGTGACTACGAGCAGTACTTC
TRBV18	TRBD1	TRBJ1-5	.	CASSLTRDRGYMRNQPQHF	TGTGCCAGCTCACTAACCCGGGACAGGGGGTATATGCGCAATCAGCCCCAGCATTTT
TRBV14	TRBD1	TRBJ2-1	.	CASGSGGEQFF	TGTGCCAGCGGGTCAGGGGGTGAGCAGTTCTTC
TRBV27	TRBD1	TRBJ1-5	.	CATALSQGRNQPQHF	TGTGCCACCGCCCTTTCACAGGGGCGCAATCAGCCCCAGCATTTT
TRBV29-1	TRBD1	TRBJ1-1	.	CSGAATGVGNTEAFF	TGCAGCGGCGCTGCTACAGGGGTCGGGAACACTGAAGCTTTCTTT
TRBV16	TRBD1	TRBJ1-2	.	CASSHRTGSGYTF	TGTGCCAGCAGCCACCGGACAGGGAGTGGCTACACCTTC
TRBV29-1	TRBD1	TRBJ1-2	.	CSARTGNPNYGYTF	TGCAGCGCCCGGACAGGGAACCCTAACTATGGCTACACCTTC
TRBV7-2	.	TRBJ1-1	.	CASSLQAGGVEAFF	TGTGCCAGCAGCTTACAGGCTGGAGGAGTTGAAGCTTTCTTT
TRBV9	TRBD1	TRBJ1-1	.	CASRQGLGMNTEAFF	TGTGCCAGCCGACAGGGTTTGGGAATGAACACTGAAGCTTTCTTT
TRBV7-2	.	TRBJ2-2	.	CASTLFTGELFF	TGTGCCAGCACCCTTTTCACCGGGGAGCTGTTTTTT
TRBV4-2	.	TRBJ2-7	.	CASSQAGWERGGAYEQYF	TGTGCCAGCAGCCAAGCAGGGTGGGAAAGGGGGGGGGCGTACGAGCAGTACTTC
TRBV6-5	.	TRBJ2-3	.	CASSYPGTDTQYF	TGTGCCAGCAGTTACCCCGGGACAGATACGCAGTATTTT
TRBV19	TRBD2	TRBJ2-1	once	CASSTGTSGYNEQFF	TGTGCCAGTAGTACCGGGACTAGCGGCTACAATGAGCAGTTCTTC
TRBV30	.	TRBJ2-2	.	CAWSPANTGELFF	TGTGCCTGGAGTCCCGCGAACACCGGGGAGCTGTTTTTT